These 6 T cell receptor beta chains came from one sample sequenced in a study of control samples from healthy donors and cancer patients. Data came from immunoSEQ multiplex PCR; TCRdb stores just in-frame clones and leaves some out. Of about 130,000 clones in the sample, 70% to 90% were seen once. The specimen was blood. The receptors here all came from a man aged 45-65 years in good health.

J is TRBJ1-3 and V is TRBV11-2; D is uncertain. V was trimmed by 3 bases and J by 2 bases, leaving 8 bases between them. The CDR3 contains 14 residues. Germline values: CDR1 SGHAT, CDR2 FQNNGV. This CDR3 is CASSFGLTGNTIYF. The CDR3 DNA is TGTGCCAGCAGCTTCGGACTTACTGGAAACACCATATATTTT. The full variable domain, completed using reference TRBV11-2 and TRBJ1-3, is EAGVAQSPRYKIIEKRQSVAFWCNPISGHATLYWYQQILGQGPKLLIQFQNNGVVDDSQLPKDRFSAERLKGVDSTLKIQPAKLEDSAVYLCASSFGLTGNTIYFGEGSWLTVV.

DNA of the CDR3: TGCGCCAGCAGCCAAGATTCGGGACGAGATAATTCACCCCTCCACTTT. Its translation: CASSQDSGRDNSPLHF. The gene calls are TRBV4-1 and TRBJ1-6; D might be TRBD1 (5 bases). This CDR3 contains 16 residues. V was pared by 0 bases and J by 5 bases, with 11 bases between. Germline V gene lookup returns CDR1 MGHRA and CDR2 YSYEKL.

The chain couples TRBV5-6 to TRBJ2-5; D not certain. The V gene's germline CDR1 is SGHDT and CDR2 YYEEEE. V shed 0 bases and J shed 2 bases, with 8 bases lying between them. The CDR3 contains 14 residues. The CDR3 coding sequence is TGTGCCAGCAGCTTGGCCCCCCCTCAAGAGACCCAGTACTTC. Translated: CASSLAPPQETQYF.

This chain joins TRBV25-1 and TRBJ1-2; the match to TRBD1 covers 12 bases. This CDR3 comprises 14 residues. Germline trimming cut 6 bases from V and 3 bases from J; bases unmatched to any gene: 2. The germline V gene has CDR1 MGHDK and CDR2 SYGVNS. The CDR3 coding sequence is TGTGCCAGCAGGGGACAGGGGGCAGACTATGGCTACACCTTC. Its translation is CASRGQGADYGYTF.

J is TRBJ2-7 and V is TRBV11-1; D is perhaps TRBD2 (5 bases). The CDR3 is made up of 14 amino acids. V shed 6 bases and J shed 4 bases, with 16 bases lying between them. Germline-derived CDR1 and CDR2 are SGHAT and FQDESV (reference sequence). The DNA of the CDR3 is TGTGCCAGCAGTGTAACGGCGGACTTATACGAGCAGTACTTC. Its translation is CASSVTADLYEQYF.

The chain uses TRBV27 and TRBJ1-1; D not resolved. Germline V lookup: CDR1 MNHEY, CDR2 SMNVEV (reference sequence). Trimming shortened V by 5 bases and J by 7 bases, and 17 bases separated the two germline ends. The CDR3 totals 14 residues. This CDR3 is CASSRSYIQGEAFF. CDR3 DNA sequence: TGTGCCAGCAGTCGCAGCTATATCCAAGGTGAAGCTTTCTTT.